This entry lists 22 T cell receptor beta chains sequenced from one sample in a study of blood T cell repertoires in COVID-19. The protocol was immunoSEQ multiplex PCR, while the TCRdb copy is restricted to in-frame clones and leaves out a portion. The table has over 15,000 clones, roughly nine tenths seen once; the top ten hold 10% to 15%. The source material was peripheral blood. All receptors come from a man between 60 and 75 years old with active COVID-19.

The J gene is TRBJ2-1, the V gene TRBV4-2; D perhaps matches TRBD2 (5 bases). This CDR3 contains 18 residues. Germline values: CDR1 LGHNA, CDR2 YNFKEQ. Trimming took off 1 base at V and 0 bases at J, with 16 bases between the two ends. In nucleotides, the CDR3 is TGTGCCAGCAGCCAAGTATCTCGAGGGAAGAGCTCCTACAATGAGCAGTTCTTC. Amino acid sequence: CASSQVSRGKSSYNEQFF.

This clone was recorded only once. Relative to the germline gene, one junction end is altered; a read error may explain this. This rearrangement joins TRBV7-7 to TRBJ2-5, with a tentative D call TRBD2 (6 bases). Per the germline V gene, CDR1 is SSHAT and CDR2 is FNYEAQ (reference sequence). The CDR3 has 14 amino acids. CDR3 residues: CASSDAGGKGTQYF. CDR3 nucleotides: TGTGCTAGCAGCGATGCAGGAGGGAAGGGGACCCAGTACTTC.

The chain carries TRBV28 and TRBJ1-1, with unresolved D. CDR1 MDHEN and CDR2 SYDVKM come from the germline V gene. Trimming cost V 5 bases and J 7 bases, with 23 bases left between them. This CDR3 is 16 amino acids long. CDR3 region: CASSPWEELRTGEAFF. The CDR3 region has the DNA TGTGCCAGCAGTCCATGGGAGGAACTAAGGACGGGTGAAGCTTTCTTT.

This clone was seen just once. At one end, the junction sequence differs from germline, possibly due to a read error. Other nucleotide sequences in the sample specify the same CDR3. V gene TRBV19 combines with J gene TRBJ1-5; 7 bases are a match to TRBD1. The germline gives CDR1 LNHDA, CDR2 SQIVND (reference sequence). The CDR3 contains 16 residues. CDR3 coding DNA: TGCGCCAGTAGTATCCCGGGACAGACTGGCAATCAGCCCCAGCATTTT. Residues: CASSIPGQTGNQPQHF.

The chain is built from TRBV7-8 and TRBJ2-4; 7 nucleotides match TRBD1. Germline CDR1 and CDR2: SGHVS and FQNEAQ. This CDR3 has 16 residues. V lost 5 bases to trimming and J lost 2 bases; unmatched junction nucleotides: 9. CDR3 nucleotides: TGTGCCAGCAGCGGGTTCGGGACAGCTCCCAAAAACATTCAGTACTTC. This gives the protein CASSGFGTAPKNIQYF.

J is TRBJ1-5 and V is TRBV21-1. TRBV21-1 is shown as a pseudogene. The CDR3 has 16 residues. The DNA for the CDR3 is TGTGCCAGCAGCAAGGCTGGAGGGCCCCACAATCAGCCCCAGCATTTT. Encoded protein: CASSKAGGPHNQPQHF.

This sequence joins TRBV5-6 and TRBJ2-1, with D possibly being TRBD2 (5 bases). V lost 0 bases and J 5 bases, leaving 6 bases between the germline ends. The CDR3 is 13 amino acids. Per the germline V gene, CDR1 is SGHDT and CDR2 is YYEEEE. Here the CDR3 reads CASSLGLHNEQFF. CDR3 nucleotides: TGTGCCAGCAGCTTGGGACTACACAATGAGCAGTTCTTC.

J is TRBJ2-2 and V is TRBV4-1; D ambiguous. Deletions cut 4 bases from V and 3 bases from J, with 12 bases between. The CDR3 extends over 15 amino acids. Looked up from germline, CDR1 is MGHRA and CDR2 is YSYEKL. For the CDR3, the DNA is TGCGCCAGCAGCCTTTCGACTGGTTACACCGGGGAGCTGTTTTTT. Amino acid sequence: CASSLSTGYTGELFF.

The chain links TRBV7-2 to TRBJ2-7, with 9 bases that match TRBD2. Germline values: CDR1 SGHTA, CDR2 FQGNSA. The CDR3 loop spans 16 amino acids. The J segment lost 6 bases and the V segment lost 3 bases, leaving 12 bases of the junction unmatched. The CDR3 here is CASSFAASGTFGEQYF. The DNA of the CDR3 is TGTGCCAGCAGCTTCGCAGCTAGCGGGACCTTTGGCGAGCAGTACTTC.

This chain links TRBV5-1 with TRBJ2-5, with D perhaps matching TRBD2 (5 bases). In germline, CDR1 is SGHRS, CDR2 YFSETQ. V was pared by 7 bases and J by 4 bases, with 8 bases between. CDR3 length: 11 amino acids. CDR3 loop: CASWAGETQYF. The CDR3 coding sequence is TGCGCCAGCTGGGCGGGAGAGACCCAGTACTTC.

The rearrangement joins TRBV7-2 to TRBJ1-2; 10 bases are shared with TRBD1. CDR1 and CDR2 (germline): SGHTA, FQGNSA. The CDR3 runs 14 residues. The ends lost 2 bases at V and 8 bases at J; junction bases unmatched: 5. CDR3 nucleotide sequence: TGTGCCAGCAGCTTACGGACAGGGGGACGCGGCTACACCTTC. Encoded protein: CASSLRTGGRGYTF.

This clone was seen more than once but under ten times. The rearrangement joins TRBV7-3 to TRBJ2-3; 16 bases agree with TRBD2. Trimming cost V 4 bases and J 5 bases; bases outside gene matches: 9. CDR3 length equals 18 residues. Looked up from germline, CDR1 is SGHTA and CDR2 is FQGTGA. The DNA for the CDR3 is TGTGCCAGCAGCTCCCTGGGGGGACTAGCGGGAGGGAAAGATACGCAGTATTTT. This gives the protein CASSSLGGLAGGKDTQYF.

This clone counts as medium-sized. V and J are TRBV5-4 and TRBJ2-2; 7 nucleotides agree with TRBD2. This CDR3 has 14 amino acids. Trimming took 6 bases from V and 4 from J; bases not matched to a gene: 6. CDR1 is SGHNT, CDR2 YYREEE, per germline (reference sequence). CDR3 sequence (DNA): TGTGCCAGCACTATGGGGGGGGGCACCGGGGAGCTGTTTTTT. It yields the protein CASTMGGGTGELFF.

V is TRBV19 and J is TRBJ1-1; the D gene is possibly TRBD1 (5 bases). The CDR3 contains 15 residues. Between the trimmed V and J ends, which lost 1 base and 4 bases, there was a span of 13 bases. In germline, CDR1 is LNHDA, CDR2 SQIVND (reference sequence). The DNA of the CDR3 is TGTGCCAGTAGTATAGGGCTTAGGGGAACCACTGAAGCTTTCTTT. Translating gives CASSIGLRGTTEAFF.

The rearrangement uses TRBV11-2 and TRBJ1-4, with D uncertain. Germline V gene sequence: CDR1 SGHAT, CDR2 FQNNGV. V lost 5 bases to trimming and J lost 6 bases, with 13 bases between them. The CDR3 totals 14 residues. Written as DNA, the CDR3 is TGTGCCAGCAGCCGGACTTTGATGGATGAAAAACTGTTTTTT. It translates to CASSRTLMDEKLFF.

This clone has just a few counts. V usage is TRBV5-4 and J usage is TRBJ2-3, with 10 bases lining up with TRBD1. J lost 1 base, V lost 6 bases, and 5 bases had no gene match. This CDR3 is built from 15 residues. The germline V gene encodes CDR1 SGHNT and CDR2 YYREEE (reference sequence). This CDR3 is CASKLDRGRTDTQYF. CDR3 coding DNA: TGTGCCAGCAAACTCGACAGGGGGCGCACAGATACGCAGTATTTT. Together with reference TRBV5-4 and TRBJ2-3, the CDR3 gives the full variable domain: ETGVTQSPTHLIKTRGQQVTLRCSSQSGHNTVSWYQQALGQGPQFIFQYYREEENGRGNFPPRFSGLQFPNYSSELNVNALELDDSALYLCASKLDRGRTDTQYFGPGTRLTVL.

This sequence joins TRBV3-1 (or the pseudogene TRBV3-2) and TRBJ2-1, with a weak D call TRBD2 (5 bases). Germline assignment: CDR1 LGHDT and CDR2 YNNKEL (reference sequence). The germline V and J ends were trimmed by 1 base and 7 bases, with 5 bases remaining between them. The CDR3 contains 12 residues. The DNA of the CDR3 is TGTGCCAGCAGCCAAGGAGGGAATGAGCAGTTCTTC. It specifies CASSQGGNEQFF.

The chain employs TRBV20-1 and TRBJ2-5; D is unclear. V was trimmed by 6 bases and J by 4 bases, leaving 9 bases between them. The CDR3 length is 11 residues. CDR1 and CDR2 (germline): DFQATT, SNEGSKA (reference sequence). The DNA for the CDR3 is TGCAGTGCGGGCCTGAGAGAGACCCAGTACTTC. Translating gives CSAGLRETQYF.

The V call is TRBV5-1, the J call TRBJ2-1; 10 bases agree with TRBD2. CDR3 length: 15 residues. The V gene's germline CDR1 is SGHRS and CDR2 YFSETQ. The J segment lost 9 bases and the V segment lost 4 bases, leaving 10 bases of the junction unmatched. CDR3 residues: CASSLRERGGGEQFF. The DNA for the CDR3 is TGCGCCAGCAGCCTACGGGAGCGGGGGGGCGGTGAGCAGTTCTTC.

In its sample, this clone was seen once. This chain links TRBV4-1 with TRBJ2-3; the match to TRBD2 covers 8 bases. V shed 0 bases and J 6 bases; nucleotides not matched to a gene: 8. CDR1 and CDR2 (germline): MGHRA, YSYEKL. The CDR3 runs 16 residues. The CDR3 region has the DNA TGCGCCAGCAGCCAAGAGGGTGGACGGGAGGGTGATACGCAGTATTTT. Translation gives CASSQEGGREGDTQYF.

The gene calls are TRBV10-3 and TRBJ1-1, with 7 bases identical to TRBD1. This CDR3 comprises 15 residues. Germline V gives CDR1 ENHRY, CDR2 SYGVKD. Germline trimming cut 5 bases from V and 1 base from J; bases unmatched to any gene: 7. CDR3: CAISTSGQPNTEAFF. The CDR3 region has the DNA TGTGCCATCAGTACCTCGGGACAGCCGAACACTGAAGCTTTCTTT.

The chain carries TRBV5-1 and TRBJ2-3, with 10 bases lining up with TRBD2. The J segment lost 3 bases and the V segment lost 1 base, leaving 2 bases of the junction unmatched. The CDR3 consists of 15 residues. Per germline, CDR1 SGHRS and CDR2 YFSETQ. CDR3 region: CASSLQRGGTDTQYF. The CDR3 bases are TGCGCCAGCAGCTTGCAGCGGGGGGGAACAGATACGCAGTATTTT.